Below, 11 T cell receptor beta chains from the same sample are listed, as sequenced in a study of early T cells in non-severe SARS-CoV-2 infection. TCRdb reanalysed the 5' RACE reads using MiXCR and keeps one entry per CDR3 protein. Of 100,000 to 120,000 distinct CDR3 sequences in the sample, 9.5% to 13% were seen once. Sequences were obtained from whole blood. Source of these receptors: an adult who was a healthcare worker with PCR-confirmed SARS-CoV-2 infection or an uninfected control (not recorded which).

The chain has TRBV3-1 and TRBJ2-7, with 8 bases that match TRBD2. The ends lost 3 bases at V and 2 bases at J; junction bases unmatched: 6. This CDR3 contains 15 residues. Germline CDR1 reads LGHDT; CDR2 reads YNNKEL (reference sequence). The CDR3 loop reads CASSQKAGVTYEQYF. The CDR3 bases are TGTGCCAGCAGCCAGAAAGCGGGAGTCACCTACGAGCAGTACTTC.

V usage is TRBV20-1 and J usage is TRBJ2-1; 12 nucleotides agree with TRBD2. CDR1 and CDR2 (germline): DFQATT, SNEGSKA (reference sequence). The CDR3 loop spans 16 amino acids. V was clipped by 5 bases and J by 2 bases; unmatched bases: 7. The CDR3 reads CSASKLAGGAYNEQFF. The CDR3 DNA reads TGCAGTGCTTCGAAACTAGCGGGGGGAGCCTACAATGAGCAGTTCTTC.

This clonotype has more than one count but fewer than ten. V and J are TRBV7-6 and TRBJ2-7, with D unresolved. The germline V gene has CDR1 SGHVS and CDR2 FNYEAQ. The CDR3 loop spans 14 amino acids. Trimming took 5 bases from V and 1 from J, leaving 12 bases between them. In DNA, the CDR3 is TGTGCCAGCAGCCAAGAGGCGCCTTCCTACGAGCAGTACTTC. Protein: CASSQEAPSYEQYF.

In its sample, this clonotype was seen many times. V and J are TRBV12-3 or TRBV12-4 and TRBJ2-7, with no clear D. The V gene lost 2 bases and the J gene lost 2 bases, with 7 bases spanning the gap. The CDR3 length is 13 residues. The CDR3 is CASSLTDPYEQYF. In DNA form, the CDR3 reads TGTGCCAGCAGTTTAACAGACCCCTACGAGCAGTACTTC.

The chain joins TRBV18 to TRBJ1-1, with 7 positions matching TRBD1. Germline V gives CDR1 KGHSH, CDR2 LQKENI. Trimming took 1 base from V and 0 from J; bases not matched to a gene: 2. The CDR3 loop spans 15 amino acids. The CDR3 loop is CASSPQGALNTEAFF. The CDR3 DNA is TGTGCCAGCTCACCACAGGGGGCCTTGAACACTGAAGCTTTCTTT.

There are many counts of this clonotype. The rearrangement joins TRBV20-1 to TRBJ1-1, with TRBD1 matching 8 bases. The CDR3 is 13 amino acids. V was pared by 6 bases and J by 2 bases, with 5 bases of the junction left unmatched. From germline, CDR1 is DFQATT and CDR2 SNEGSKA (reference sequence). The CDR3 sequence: CSAFGQGNTEAFF. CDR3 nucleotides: TGCAGTGCCTTCGGACAGGGAAACACTGAAGCTTTCTTT.

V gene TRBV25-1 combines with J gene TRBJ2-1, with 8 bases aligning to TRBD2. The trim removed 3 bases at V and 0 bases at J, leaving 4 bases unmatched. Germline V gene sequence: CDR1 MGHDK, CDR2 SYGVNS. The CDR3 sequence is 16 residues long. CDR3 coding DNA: TGTGCCAGCAGTGATTCCGGGACTAGCTCCTACAATGAGCAGTTCTTC. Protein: CASSDSGTSSYNEQFF.

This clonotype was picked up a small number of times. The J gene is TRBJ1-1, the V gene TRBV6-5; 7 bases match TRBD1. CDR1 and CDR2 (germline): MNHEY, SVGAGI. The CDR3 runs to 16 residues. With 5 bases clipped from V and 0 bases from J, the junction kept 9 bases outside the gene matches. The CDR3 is CASSPLGDSMNTEAFF. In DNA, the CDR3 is TGTGCCAGCAGTCCATTGGGGGACAGTATGAACACTGAAGCTTTCTTT.

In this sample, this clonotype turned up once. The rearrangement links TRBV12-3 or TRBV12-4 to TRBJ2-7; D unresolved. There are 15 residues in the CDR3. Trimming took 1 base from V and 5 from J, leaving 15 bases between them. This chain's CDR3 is CASSLGVLKHHEQYF. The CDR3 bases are TGTGCCAGCAGTTTAGGGGTCCTAAAACACCACGAGCAGTACTTC.

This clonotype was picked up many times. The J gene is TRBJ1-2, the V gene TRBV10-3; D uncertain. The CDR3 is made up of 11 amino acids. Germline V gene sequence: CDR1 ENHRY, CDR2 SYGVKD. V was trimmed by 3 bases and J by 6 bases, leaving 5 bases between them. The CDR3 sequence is CAISEPNGYTF. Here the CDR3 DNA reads TGTGCCATCAGTGAACCGAATGGCTACACCTTC.

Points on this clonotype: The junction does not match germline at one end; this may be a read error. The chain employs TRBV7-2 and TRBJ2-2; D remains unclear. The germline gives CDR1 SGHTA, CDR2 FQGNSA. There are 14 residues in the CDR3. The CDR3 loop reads CASSEVLPPWELFF. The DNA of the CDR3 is TGCGCCAGCAGTGAAGTCCTACCCCCCTGGGAGCTGTTTTTT.